Below, 20 T cell receptor beta chains from the same sample are listed, as sequenced in a study of OX40 agonist ivuxolimab in advanced cancers. Clones were read by immunoSEQ multiplex PCR, and TCRdb kept only the in-frame ones, dropping some. In the table there are tens of thousands of clones, almost 85% of which are singletons. Sequences were derived from CD4+ or CD8+ T cells sorted from blood, sampled in a trial of the OX40 agonist ivuxolimab. Receptors were obtained from an adult with an advanced solid tumor such as melanoma, head and neck, liver or kidney cancer.

The sample holds one count of this clone. The V gene is TRBV28, the J gene TRBJ2-5; D is possibly TRBD1 (6 bases). This CDR3 spans 15 amino acids. The V gene lost 0 bases and the J gene lost 1 base, with 9 bases spanning the gap. Per germline, CDR1 MDHEN and CDR2 SYDVKM. The CDR3 coding sequence is TGTGCCAGCAGTTTATGGACAGGCTTCCAAGAGACCCAGTACTTC. It codes for CASSLWTGFQETQYF.

The V call is TRBV18, the J call TRBJ1-1; D is ambiguous. This CDR3 is 15 amino acids long. Germline CDR1 KGHSH, CDR2 LQKENI. The V end lost 3 bases, the J end lost 5 bases, and 16 bases lay between the germline ends. DNA of the CDR3: TGTGCCAGCTCACCTTCAGCGCAGGTACGAACTGAAGCTTTCTTT. This encodes CASSPSAQVRTEAFF.

The chain links TRBV14 to TRBJ1-4, with unresolved D. Between the trimmed V and J ends, which lost 2 bases and 10 bases, there was a span of 11 bases. The germline CDR1 and CDR2 sequences are SGHDN and FVKESK. The CDR3 is 13 residues long. CDR3 residues: CASSQYREGKLFF. As DNA, the CDR3 is TGTGCCAGCAGCCAATATAGGGAGGGAAAACTGTTTTTT.

This rearrangement joins TRBV7-8 to TRBJ1-2; D unresolved. V shed 2 bases and J shed 6 bases, with 13 bases lying between them. Germline V gene lookup returns CDR1 SGHVS and CDR2 FQNEAQ. The CDR3 runs to 14 residues. CDR3 region: CASSLRSGQDGYTF. CDR3 in DNA: TGTGCCAGCAGCTTAAGGAGCGGCCAGGATGGCTACACCTTC.

The chain recombines TRBV5-1 with TRBJ2-3, with D perhaps given as TRBD1 or TRBD2 (5 bases each). The CDR3 spans 15 residues. Trimming took off 3 bases at V and 5 bases at J, with 16 bases between the two ends. Germline CDR1 SGHRS, CDR2 YFSETQ. CDR3 protein: CASSWVPGGGDTQYF. The DNA for the CDR3 is TGCGCCAGCAGCTGGGTACCGGGTGGGGGAGATACGCAGTATTTT.

This sequence joins TRBV21-1 and TRBJ2-4; no DNA check was done on the table's D call, TRBD1. TRBV21-1 is a known pseudogene. The CDR3 extends over 15 amino acids. The CDR3 nucleotides read TGTGCCAGCAGCGACACAGGGTTAGCCAAAAACATTCAGTACTTC. This translates into CASSDTGLAKNIQYF.

The chain recombines TRBV7-2 with TRBJ1-2; no reliable D call. Germline CDR1 and CDR2: SGHTA and FQGNSA. This CDR3 is built from 14 residues. Trimming removed 5 bases at V and 0 bases at J, with 10 bases between. The CDR3 here is CASSAMLANYGYTF. CDR3 DNA sequence: TGTGCCAGCAGCGCGATGCTAGCTAACTATGGCTACACCTTC.

The chain couples TRBV19 to TRBJ1-2; tentatively, D is TRBD1 (5 bases). The CDR3 loop spans 15 amino acids. V was cut by 10 bases and J by 3 bases, with 21 bases left in between. From germline, CDR1 is LNHDA and CDR2 SQIVND (reference sequence). The CDR3 loop reads CATRQGRVGHYGYTF. For the CDR3, the DNA is TGTGCCACCCGCCAGGGTCGGGTAGGCCACTATGGCTACACCTTC. Combining the CDR3 with reference TRBV19 and TRBJ1-2 gives the whole variable domain DGGITQSPKYLFRKEGQNVTLSCEQNLNHDAMYWYRQDPGQGLRLIYYSQIVNDFQKGDIAEGYSVSREKKESFPLTVTSAQKNPTAFYLCATRQGRVGHYGYTFGSGTRLTVV.

The chain couples TRBV7-2 to TRBJ2-3; D possibly corresponds to TRBD1 (6 bases). CDR3 length: 15 amino acids. Trimming removed 5 bases at V and 5 bases at J, with 17 bases between. Germline assignment: CDR1 SGHTA and CDR2 FQGNSA. CDR3: CASSSIKGRGDTQYF. The CDR3 nucleotides are TGTGCCAGCAGCAGTATAAAGGGCAGGGGAGATACGCAGTATTTT.

As DNA, the CDR3 is TGCGCCAGCAGCCAAGAGGGAGGAAACAATGAGCAGTTCTTC. Its translation: CASSQEGGNNEQFF. The rearrangement joins TRBV4-1 to TRBJ2-1, with D possibly TRBD2 on 6 matching bases. CDR3 length: 14 residues. Trimming removed 0 bases from V and 5 bases from J, with 8 bases in between. The germline V gene encodes CDR1 MGHRA and CDR2 YSYEKL.

The rearrangement uses TRBV10-3 and TRBJ2-2; 10 bases match TRBD2. Germline V gene data show CDR1 as ENHRY and CDR2 as SYGVKD. The CDR3 runs to 15 residues. With 2 bases clipped from V and 3 bases from J, the junction kept 0 bases outside the gene matches. The CDR3: CAISEGLADTGELFF. The DNA for the CDR3 is TGTGCCATCAGTGAGGGACTAGCGGACACCGGGGAGCTGTTTTTT.

The rearrangement uses TRBV27 and TRBJ2-1, with D perhaps matching TRBD1 (5 bases). This CDR3 has 15 residues. The V gene lost 5 bases and the J gene lost 4 bases, with 15 bases spanning the gap. Per germline, CDR1 MNHEY and CDR2 SMNVEV (reference sequence). Written as DNA, the CDR3 is TGTGCCAGCAGTCTCGACAGAATGGGATACAATGAGCAGTTCTTC. Its translation is CASSLDRMGYNEQFF.

In its sample, this clone was seen once. V usage is TRBV7-2 and J usage is TRBJ1-2; TRBD1 is a possible D gene (5 bases). Per germline, CDR1 SGHTA and CDR2 FQGNSA. V gave up 4 bases and J gave up 0 bases, with 12 bases separating them. This CDR3 contains 15 residues. The CDR3 coding sequence is TGTGCCAGCAGCTCCCACGGGACTCCTAACTATGGCTACACCTTC. Amino acids: CASSSHGTPNYGYTF.

This chain joins TRBV19 and TRBJ2-1, with 10 bases lining up with TRBD2. CDR1 LNHDA and CDR2 SQIVND come from the germline V gene (reference sequence). This CDR3 has 16 residues. V was pared by 5 bases and J by 6 bases, with 10 bases of the junction left unmatched. The CDR3 region is CASSPYKLAGFNEQFF. In DNA form, the CDR3 reads TGTGCCAGTAGTCCGTATAAACTAGCGGGGTTCAATGAGCAGTTCTTC.

V usage is TRBV2 and J usage is TRBJ2-1, with TRBD2 matching over 7 bases. The CDR3 has 15 amino acids. The germline V gene encodes CDR1 SNHLY and CDR2 FYNNEI. Trimming cost V 6 bases and J 0 bases; bases outside gene matches: 5. The CDR3 DNA reads TGTGCCAGCAGAGAAAGCGGGGTCTCCTACAATGAGCAGTTCTTC. It codes for CASRESGVSYNEQFF. The complete variable domain, with remaining parts taken from reference TRBV2 and TRBJ2-1, reads EPEVTQTPSHQVTQMGQEVILRCVPISNHLYFYWYRQILGQKVEFLVSFYNNEISEKSEIFDDQFSVERPDGSNFTLKIRSTKLEDSAMYFCASRESGVSYNEQFFGPGTRLTVL.

This clone was seen more than once but under ten times. The V and J genes are TRBV19 and TRBJ1-2, with D possibly being TRBD1 (6 bases). V was shortened by 2 bases and J by 2 bases, with 12 bases between the two germline ends. The CDR3 covers 15 residues. Germline-derived CDR1 and CDR2 are LNHDA and SQIVND (reference sequence). The CDR3 sequence: CASSIWDTINYGYTF. As DNA, the CDR3 is TGTGCCAGTAGTATATGGGACACCATAAACTATGGCTACACCTTC.

This clone is judged medium-sized. Compared with germline, one end of the junction differs, possibly owing to a read error. The V gene is TRBV2, the J gene TRBJ1-3; TRBD1 is a possible D gene (5 bases). The germline gives CDR1 SNHLY, CDR2 FYNNEI. The length of the CDR3 is 13 residues. CDR3 DNA: TGTGCCAGCAGGGAAGGGGTCGGAAACACCATATATTTT. Its protein product is CASREGVGNTIYF.

The rearrangement joins TRBV29-1 to TRBJ1-2; D perhaps matches TRBD1 (6 bases). CDR1 and CDR2 from the germline V gene are SQVTM and ANQGSEA. Trimming took 4 bases from V and 6 from J, leaving 12 bases between them. The CDR3 is 12 amino acids. Written as DNA, the CDR3 is TGCAGCGTTGGGGGACAAGGCGATGGCTACACCTTC. Protein sequence: CSVGGQGDGYTF.

The J gene is TRBJ2-5, the V gene TRBV6-1; 13 bases fit TRBD2. Germline CDR1 reads MNHNS; CDR2 reads SASEGT. The V gene end was trimmed by 6 bases and the J gene end by 5 bases; junction bases not matched to a gene: 6. The CDR3 spans 15 residues. In nucleotides, the CDR3 is TGTGCCAGCAGCGAGACTAGCGGGGGGTGGGAGACCCAGTACTTC. Translating it yields CASSETSGGWETQYF.

The V call is TRBV4-2, the J call TRBJ2-3, with D unresolved. The CDR3 has 17 amino acids. Germline CDR1 and CDR2: LGHNA and YNFKEQ. Trimming took off 0 bases at V and 6 bases at J, with 19 bases between the two ends. DNA of the CDR3: TGTGCCAGCAGCCAAGATGGGGAAGGGTCAAATGCCGATACGCAGTATTTT. This codes for CASSQDGEGSNADTQYF.